The 23 T cell receptor beta chains below come from one sample, sequenced in a study of blood T cell repertoires in COVID-19. Produced via immunoSEQ multiplex PCR; TCRdb's table is partial and in-frame only. The sample has 60,000 to 80,000 clones; roughly 85% are singletons. The sequenced sample consisted of peripheral blood. These receptors came from a man aged 50-59 years with acute or convalescent COVID-19.

V and J are TRBV11-2 and TRBJ2-7, with 9 bases aligning to TRBD1. Germline CDR1 SGHAT, CDR2 FQNNGV. V gave up 3 bases and J gave up 0 bases; unmatched junction bases: 6. The CDR3 spans 16 residues. CDR3 amino acids: CASSLWDRDYSYEQYF. The CDR3 region has the DNA TGTGCCAGCAGCTTGTGGGACAGGGATTACTCCTACGAGCAGTACTTC.

This chain joins TRBV30 and TRBJ2-7; no clear D. The germline V gene encodes CDR1 GTSNPN and CDR2 SVGIG (reference sequence). The V end was cut by 4 bases, the J end by 7 bases, with 20 bases between. The CDR3 length is 14 residues. The CDR3 is CAWTPRGVSREQYV. DNA for the CDR3: TGTGCCTGGACGCCTAGAGGAGTTTCGAGAGAGCAGTACGTC.

The V call is TRBV11-2, the J call TRBJ2-7; D not resolved. Germline values: CDR1 SGHAT, CDR2 FQNNGV. The CDR3 is 12 residues long. V lost 5 bases and J lost 4, with 9 bases in between. This chain's CDR3 is CASSRSGYEQYV. In DNA form, the CDR3 reads TGTGCCAGCAGCCGATCAGGTTACGAGCAGTACGTC.

The V call is TRBV6-2 or TRBV6-3, the J call TRBJ2-5, with 7 bases matching TRBD1. The CDR3 sequence is 12 residues long. With 5 bases clipped from V and 5 bases from J, the junction kept 2 bases outside the gene matches. From germline, CDR1 is MNHEY and CDR2 SVGEGT. The DNA of the CDR3 is TGTGCCAGCAGTCAGGACAGGGAGACCCAGTACTTC. Translation: CASSQDRETQYF.

This chain connects TRBV5-6 to TRBJ2-1, with TRBD2 as a possible D gene (6 bases). Trimming took 4 bases from V and 5 from J, leaving 16 bases between them. From germline, CDR1 is SGHDT and CDR2 YYEEEE. The CDR3 totals 15 residues. CDR3 in amino acids: CASSPRWEADNEQFF. The DNA for the CDR3 is TGTGCCAGCAGCCCGAGGTGGGAGGCGGACAATGAGCAGTTCTTC. The whole variable domain, filled in from reference TRBV5-6 and TRBJ2-1, reads DAGVTQSPTHLIKTRGQQVTLRCSPKSGHDTVSWYQQALGQGPQFIFQYYEEEERQRGNFPDRFSGHQFPNYSSELNVNALLLGDSALYLCASSPRWEADNEQFFGPGTRLTVL.

This clone was seen only a few times. The rearrangement uses TRBV10-3 and TRBJ1-2, with 8 nucleotides matching TRBD1. CDR1 and CDR2 from the germline V gene are ENHRY and SYGVKD. CDR3 length equals 13 residues. The ends lost 6 bases at V and 4 bases at J; junction bases unmatched: 4. The CDR3 DNA sequence: TGTGCCATCAGCGCCGGACAGGGCTATGGCTACACCTTC. Protein: CAISAGQGYGYTF.

The V and J genes are TRBV5-1 and TRBJ2-1, with 7 positions matching TRBD2. CDR3 length: 16 amino acids. The J segment lost 3 bases and the V segment lost 0 bases, leaving 6 bases of the junction unmatched. The germline V gene has CDR1 SGHRS and CDR2 YFSETQ. CDR3 DNA: TGCGCCAGCAGCTTGGCGAGCGGGGCAAACTACAATGAGCAGTTCTTC. It specifies CASSLASGANYNEQFF.

The rearrangement uses TRBV27 and TRBJ2-7; no reliable D call. V lost 4 bases and J lost 0, with 7 bases in between. The CDR3 has 13 residues. Germline CDR1 reads MNHEY; CDR2 reads SMNVEV (reference sequence). CDR3 in amino acids: CASSWAFSYEQYF. The DNA for the CDR3 is TGTGCCAGCAGTTGGGCCTTCTCCTACGAGCAGTACTTC.

This rearrangement joins TRBV5-1 to TRBJ2-3, with TRBD2 matching 10 bases. J was trimmed by 2 bases and V by 0 bases; bases with no gene match: 9. CDR1 is SGHRS, CDR2 YFSETQ, per germline. The CDR3 extends over 18 amino acids. The CDR3 sequence: CASSLAGGSGGSTDTQYF. The CDR3 region has the DNA TGCGCCAGCAGCTTGGCCGGAGGTAGCGGGGGGTCCACAGATACGCAGTATTTT.

CDR3 bases: TGTGCCATCAGTACGACAGGGGGCGCGGAGACCCAGTACTTC. Protein product: CAISTTGGAETQYF. The chain recombines TRBV10-3 with TRBJ2-5; 10 bases agree with TRBD1. The CDR3 is made up of 14 amino acids. V lost 5 bases and J lost 5; bases outside the gene matches: 5. Germline CDR1 ENHRY, CDR2 SYGVKD.

There are a few counts of this clone. The chain uses TRBV19 and TRBJ1-1, with D possibly TRBD1 on 5 matching bases. From germline, CDR1 is LNHDA and CDR2 SQIVND (reference sequence). This CDR3 comprises 14 residues. Deletions cut 7 bases from V and 3 bases from J, with 15 bases between. CDR3 bases: TGTGCCAGTACCGTGGGACGGAGGGACACTGAAGCTTTCTTT. This translates into CASTVGRRDTEAFF.

In regard to this clone: One end of the junction does not line up with germline, which may come from a read error. This chain links TRBV7-9 with TRBJ2-7, with 8 bases that match TRBD2. In germline, CDR1 is SEHNR, CDR2 FQNEAQ (reference sequence). This CDR3 contains 16 residues. The CDR3 loop is CASSLVGGGLTYGQYF. Written as DNA, the CDR3 is TGTGCCAGCAGCTTAGTTGGCGGGGGGCTGACTTACGGGCAGTACTTC.

V and J are TRBV7-8 and TRBJ2-7; 7 nucleotides match TRBD2. V was pared by 1 base and J by 2 bases, with 5 bases of the junction left unmatched. Germline CDR1 and CDR2: SGHVS and FQNEAQ. This CDR3 has 15 residues. The CDR3 DNA reads as TGTGCCAGCAGCTTAGAAAGCGGGGCCCCCTACGAGCAGTACGTC. Its protein product is CASSLESGAPYEQYV.

This chain connects TRBV19 to TRBJ2-2, with a tentative D call TRBD1 (5 bases). CDR3 length: 15 residues. The V gene lost 6 bases and the J gene lost 1 base, with 12 bases spanning the gap. Germline V CDR1 and CDR2: LNHDA, SQIVND (reference sequence). CDR3 bases: TGTGCCAGTAGACGTGGGCAGGGGAACACCGGGGAGCTGTTTTTT. It encodes CASRRGQGNTGELFF.

The table lists this clone with a count of one. This sequence joins TRBV18 and TRBJ2-1; TRBD2 might be the D (6 bases). Germline assignment: CDR1 KGHSH and CDR2 LQKENI. The length of the CDR3 is 16 residues. Trimming removed 0 bases from V and 0 bases from J, with 9 bases in between. The CDR3 bases are TGTGCCAGCTCACCACCAGACGGGAGCTCCTACAATGAGCAGTTCTTC. Translation: CASSPPDGSSYNEQFF.

This rearrangement joins TRBV13 to TRBJ1-1, with D maybe TRBD1 (5 bases). The CDR3 sequence is 16 residues long. Germline CDR1 is PRHDT and CDR2 is FYEKMQ (reference sequence). The V end was cut by 4 bases, the J end by 6 bases, with 21 bases between. Written as DNA, the CDR3 is TGTGCCAGCAGCTCCCGGGCAGGGCACATAATACCTGAAGCTTTCTTT. Encoded protein: CASSSRAGHIIPEAFF.

The CDR3 DNA is TGCGCCAGCAGCTTGGAGCGGGGGGGCCTTGAGACCCAGTACTTC. Amino acid sequence: CASSLERGGLETQYF. The chain employs TRBV5-1 and TRBJ2-5, with 10 positions matching TRBD2. The J segment lost 5 bases and the V segment lost 0 bases, leaving 4 bases of the junction unmatched. Germline V gives CDR1 SGHRS, CDR2 YFSETQ. The CDR3 is 15 amino acids.

CDR3 sequence: CASSLGQGLNTGELFF. CDR3 DNA: TGTGCCAGCAGCCTCGGACAGGGACTGAACACCGGGGAGCTGTTTTTT. This sequence joins TRBV2 and TRBJ2-2; TRBD1 agrees at 8 bases. CDR3 length: 16 amino acids. The V gene's germline CDR1 is SNHLY and CDR2 FYNNEI. The V and J ends lost 6 bases and 1 base, in that order; junction bases with no gene match: 7.

V and J are TRBV4-2 and TRBJ2-4; 15 bases fit TRBD2. This CDR3 contains 16 residues. Germline-derived CDR1 and CDR2 are LGHNA and YNFKEQ. The junction had 4 bases not matched to a gene; V was cut back by 3 bases and J by 7 bases. The CDR3 bases are TGTGCCAGCAGCCAGTCCGGGACTAGCGGGGGGAACATTCAGTACTTC. It specifies CASSQSGTSGGNIQYF.

This rearrangement joins TRBV18 to TRBJ2-1, with no clear D. Germline values: CDR1 KGHSH, CDR2 LQKENI. V lost 3 bases and J lost 10, with 19 bases in between. The CDR3 totals 15 residues. CDR3 nucleotide sequence: TGTGCCAGCTCACCTCGGCCAGACCCGACATGGGAGCAGTTCTTC. Translated: CASSPRPDPTWEQFF.

The chain has TRBV2 and TRBJ2-5, with TRBD2 matching 14 bases. Looked up from germline, CDR1 is SNHLY and CDR2 is FYNNEI. The CDR3 length is 15 residues. After removal of 6 bases from V and 4 bases from J, the junction contained 4 bases not matched to a gene. The CDR3 loop reads CASRAGTSGGETQYF. CDR3 coding DNA: TGTGCCAGCAGGGCCGGGACTAGCGGGGGAGAGACCCAGTACTTC.

The chain is built from TRBV5-4 and TRBJ2-3, with TRBD2 matching 9 bases. The CDR3 has 17 residues. CDR1 and CDR2 from the germline V gene are SGHNT and YYREEE (reference sequence). Germline trimming cut 0 bases from V and 0 bases from J; bases unmatched to any gene: 5. Here the CDR3 reads CASSLASGETSTDTQYF. For the CDR3, the DNA is TGTGCCAGCAGCTTGGCTAGCGGGGAAACTAGCACAGATACGCAGTATTTT.

This clone was recorded once. The chain carries TRBV6-1 and TRBJ1-2; TRBD1 agrees at 7 bases. The junction had 9 bases not matched to a gene; V was cut back by 4 bases and J by 1 base. Germline lookup yields CDR1 MNHNS and CDR2 SASEGT. The CDR3 consists of 16 residues. CDR3 loop: CASSVDRAGVNYGYTF. DNA of the CDR3: TGTGCCAGCAGTGTCGACAGGGCTGGGGTTAACTATGGCTACACCTTC.